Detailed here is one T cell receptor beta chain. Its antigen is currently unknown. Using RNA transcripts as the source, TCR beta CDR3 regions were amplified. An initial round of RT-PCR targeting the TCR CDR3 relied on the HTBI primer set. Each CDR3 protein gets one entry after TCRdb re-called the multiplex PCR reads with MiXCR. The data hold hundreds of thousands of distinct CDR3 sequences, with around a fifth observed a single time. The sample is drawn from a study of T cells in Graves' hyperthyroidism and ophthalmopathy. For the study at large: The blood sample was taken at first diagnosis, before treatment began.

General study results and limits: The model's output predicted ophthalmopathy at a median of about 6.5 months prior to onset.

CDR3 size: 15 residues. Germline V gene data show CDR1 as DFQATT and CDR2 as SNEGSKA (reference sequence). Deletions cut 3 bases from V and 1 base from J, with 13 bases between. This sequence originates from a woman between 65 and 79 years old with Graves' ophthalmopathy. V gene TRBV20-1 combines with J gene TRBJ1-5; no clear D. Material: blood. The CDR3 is CSASPPIGSNQPQHF. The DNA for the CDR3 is TGCAGTGCTAGTCCCCCCATAGGGAGCAATCAGCCCCAGCATTTT.